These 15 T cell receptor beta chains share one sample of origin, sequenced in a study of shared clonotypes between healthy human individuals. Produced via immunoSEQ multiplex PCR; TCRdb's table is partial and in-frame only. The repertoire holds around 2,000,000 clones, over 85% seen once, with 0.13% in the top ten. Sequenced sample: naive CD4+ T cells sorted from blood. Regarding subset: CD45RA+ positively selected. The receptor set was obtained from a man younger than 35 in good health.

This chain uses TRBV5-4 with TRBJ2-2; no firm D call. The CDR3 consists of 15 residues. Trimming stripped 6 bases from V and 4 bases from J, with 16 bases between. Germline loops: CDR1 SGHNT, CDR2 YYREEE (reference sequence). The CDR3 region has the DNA TGTGCCAGCACCATCTCGCCGACGGGCACCGGGGAGCTGTTTTTT. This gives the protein CASTISPTGTGELFF. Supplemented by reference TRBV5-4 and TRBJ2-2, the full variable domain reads ETGVTQSPTHLIKTRGQQVTLRCSSQSGHNTVSWYQQALGQGPQFIFQYYREEENGRGNFPPRFSGLQFPNYSSELNVNALELDDSALYLCASTISPTGTGELFFGEGSRLTVL.

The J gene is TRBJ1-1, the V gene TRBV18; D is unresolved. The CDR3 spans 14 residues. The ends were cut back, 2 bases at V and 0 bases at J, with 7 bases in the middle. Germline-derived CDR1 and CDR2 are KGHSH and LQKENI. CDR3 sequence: CASSPDNMNTEAFF. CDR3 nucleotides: TGTGCCAGCTCACCAGACAATATGAACACTGAAGCTTTCTTT.

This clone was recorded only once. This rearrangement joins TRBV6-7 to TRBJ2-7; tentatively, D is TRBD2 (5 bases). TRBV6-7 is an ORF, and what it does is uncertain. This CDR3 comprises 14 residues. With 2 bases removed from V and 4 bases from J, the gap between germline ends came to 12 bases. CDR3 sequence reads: CASSYGGRFYEQYF. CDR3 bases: TGTGCCAGCAGTTACGGAGGAAGGTTTTACGAGCAGTACTTC.

The CDR3 loop is CASSLDRGEGMNTEAFF. As DNA, the CDR3 is TGTGCCAGCAGCTTAGACAGGGGGGAAGGGATGAACACTGAAGCTTTCTTT. The V and J genes are TRBV7-9 and TRBJ1-1, with TRBD1 matching over 8 bases. After removal of 1 base from V and 0 bases from J, the junction contained 7 bases not matched to a gene. Germline V CDR1 and CDR2: SEHNR, FQNEAQ (reference sequence). The length of the CDR3 is 17 residues.

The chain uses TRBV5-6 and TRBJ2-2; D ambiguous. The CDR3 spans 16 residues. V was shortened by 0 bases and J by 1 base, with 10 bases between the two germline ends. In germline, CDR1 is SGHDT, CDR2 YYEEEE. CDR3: CASSLVSALNTGELFF. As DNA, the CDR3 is TGTGCCAGCAGCTTGGTAAGCGCCTTGAACACCGGGGAGCTGTTTTTT.

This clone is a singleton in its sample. The CDR3 sequence: CASSVWTGRLQETQYF. The CDR3 DNA sequence: TGTGCCAGCAGCGTCTGGACAGGACGACTTCAAGAGACCCAGTACTTC. The gene calls are TRBV14 and TRBJ2-5, with TRBD1 matching over 7 bases. The CDR3 covers 16 residues. Per the germline V gene, CDR1 is SGHDN and CDR2 is FVKESK. Trimming at V came to 5 bases and at J to 2 bases, leaving 11 bases not matched to a gene.

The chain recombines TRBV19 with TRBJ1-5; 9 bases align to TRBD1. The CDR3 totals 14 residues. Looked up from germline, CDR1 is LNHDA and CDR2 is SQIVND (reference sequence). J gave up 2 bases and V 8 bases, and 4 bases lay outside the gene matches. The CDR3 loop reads CASRTGGGNQPQHF. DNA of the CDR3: TGTGCCAGTCGCACAGGGGGCGGCAATCAGCCCCAGCATTTT.

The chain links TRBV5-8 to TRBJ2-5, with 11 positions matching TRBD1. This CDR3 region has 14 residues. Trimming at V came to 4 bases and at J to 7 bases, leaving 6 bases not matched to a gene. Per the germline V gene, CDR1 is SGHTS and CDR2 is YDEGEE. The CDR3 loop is CASSRRGTGGTQYF. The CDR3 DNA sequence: TGTGCCAGCAGCCGCCGAGGGACAGGGGGGACCCAGTACTTC.

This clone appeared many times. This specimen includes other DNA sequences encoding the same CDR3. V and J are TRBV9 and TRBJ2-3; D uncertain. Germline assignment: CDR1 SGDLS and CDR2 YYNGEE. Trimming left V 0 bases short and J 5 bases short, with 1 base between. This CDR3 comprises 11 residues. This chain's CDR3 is CASSVGDTQYF. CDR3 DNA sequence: TGTGCCAGCAGCGTAGGAGATACGCAGTATTTT.

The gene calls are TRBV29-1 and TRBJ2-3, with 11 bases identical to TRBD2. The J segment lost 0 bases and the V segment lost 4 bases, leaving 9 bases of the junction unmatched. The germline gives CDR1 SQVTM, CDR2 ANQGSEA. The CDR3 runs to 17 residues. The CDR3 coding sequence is TGCAGCGTTGGACCTAGCGGGAGGCATACTAGCACAGATACGCAGTATTTT. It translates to CSVGPSGRHTSTDTQYF.

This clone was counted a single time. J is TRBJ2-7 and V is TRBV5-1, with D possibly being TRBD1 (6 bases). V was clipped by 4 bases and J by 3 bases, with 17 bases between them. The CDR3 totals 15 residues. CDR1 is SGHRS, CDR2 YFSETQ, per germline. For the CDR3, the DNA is TGCGCCAGCAGCCCCCTGAGCCAAGGGGGCTACGAGCAGTACTTC. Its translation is CASSPLSQGGYEQYF.

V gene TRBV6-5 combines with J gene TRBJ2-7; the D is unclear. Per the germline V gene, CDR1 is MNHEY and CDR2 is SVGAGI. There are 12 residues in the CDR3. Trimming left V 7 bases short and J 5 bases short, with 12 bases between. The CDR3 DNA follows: TGTGCCAGCAACGACCGAGGCCACGAGCAGTACTTC. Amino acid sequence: CASNDRGHEQYF.

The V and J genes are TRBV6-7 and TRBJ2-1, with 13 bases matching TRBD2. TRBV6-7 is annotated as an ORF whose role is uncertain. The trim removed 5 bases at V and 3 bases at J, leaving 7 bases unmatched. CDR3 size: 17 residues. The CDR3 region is CASSPGLAGAGYNEQFF. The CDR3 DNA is TGTGCCAGCAGTCCAGGACTAGCGGGAGCGGGCTACAATGAGCAGTTCTTC.

The CDR3 loop is CASSQSGISGETQYF. The CDR3 DNA sequence: TGTGCCAGCAGCCAAAGTGGGATTAGCGGGGAGACCCAGTACTTC. The chain links TRBV7-2 to TRBJ2-5, with 7 bases lining up with TRBD2. Germline CDR1 is SGHTA and CDR2 is FQGNSA. V dropped 5 bases and J dropped 5; count of bases not matched to a gene: 11. The CDR3 covers 15 residues.

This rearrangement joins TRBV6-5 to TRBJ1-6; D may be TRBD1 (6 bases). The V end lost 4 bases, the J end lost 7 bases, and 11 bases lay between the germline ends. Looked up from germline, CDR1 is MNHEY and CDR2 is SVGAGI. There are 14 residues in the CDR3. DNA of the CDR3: TGTGCCAGCAGTTTCGGGGGCGAGAATTCACCCCTCCACTTT. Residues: CASSFGGENSPLHF.